These T cell receptor beta chains were read from a single sample in a study of T-cell reconstitution after alpha-beta-depleted transplantation in children. TCRdb re-called the PCR reads with MiXCR, one entry per CDR3 protein. The sample shows 350,000 to 450,000 distinct CDR3 sequences, approximately 20% of them seen only once. This sample comprised PBMCs from the stem cell graft donor, obtained from the stem cell graft. The origin of the receptors is a human donor who donated a stem cell graft to a child with acute myeloid leukemia. CDR3s include the opening cysteine and the closing phenylalanine or tryptophan. Each record gives: J gene, clone size, V gene, D gene, CDR3 protein, CDR3 DNA. D genes are given only for firm matches. Clone size is stated in some rows and not others, as once, few, many or a class when expanded.

j_call: TRBJ1-6
clone_size: few
v_call: TRBV6-1
d_call: NA
cdr3_aa: CASSDRENNSPLHF
cdr3_nt: TGTGCCAGCAGCGACAGAGAGAATAATTCACCCCTCCACTTT

j_call: TRBJ1-1
clone_size: few
v_call: TRBV6-5
d_call: NA
cdr3_aa: CASSYSSGNWGTEAFF
cdr3_nt: TGTGCCAGCAGTTACTCGAGTGGTAATTGGGGCACTGAAGCTTTCTTT

j_call: TRBJ2-3
clone_size: few
v_call: TRBV20-1
d_call: TRBD2
cdr3_aa: CSARDPAGVVADTQYF
cdr3_nt: TGCAGTGCTAGGGACCCAGCGGGAGTGGTCGCAGATACGCAGTATTTT

j_call: TRBJ2-2
clone_size: few
v_call: TRBV10-3
d_call: NA
cdr3_aa: CAIKGTGNTGELFF
cdr3_nt: TGTGCCATCAAAGGGACTGGGAACACCGGGGAGCTGTTTTTT

j_call: TRBJ2-5
clone_size: NA
v_call: TRBV9
d_call: TRBD2
cdr3_aa: CASSVNPGLAEETQYF
cdr3_nt: TGTGCCAGCAGCGTCAACCCGGGACTAGCAGAAGAGACCCAGTACTTC

j_call: TRBJ2-1
clone_size: many
v_call: TRBV29-1
d_call: TRBD1
cdr3_aa: CSVRTGNEQFF
cdr3_nt: TGCAGCGTTAGGACAGGGAATGAGCAGTTCTTC

j_call: TRBJ1-5
clone_size: NA
v_call: TRBV6-1
d_call: NA
cdr3_aa: CASSPREEARGAQHF
cdr3_nt: TGTGCCAGCAGTCCCCGGGAGGAGGCTCGAGGAGCCCAGCATTTT

j_call: TRBJ2-7
clone_size: many
v_call: TRBV20-1
d_call: TRBD1
cdr3_aa: CSANGPTGSVYEQYF
cdr3_nt: TGCAGTGCTAACGGTCCGACAGGGTCTGTCTACGAGCAGTACTTC

j_call: TRBJ2-7
clone_size: NA
v_call: TRBV21-1
d_call: NA
cdr3_aa: CASSRNGDSRSSYEQYF
cdr3_nt: TGTGCCAGCAGCAGAAACGGGGACAGCCGGTCCTCCTACGAGCAGTACTTC

j_call: TRBJ1-5
clone_size: many
v_call: TRBV2
d_call: NA
cdr3_aa: CASRKGVGRQPQHF
cdr3_nt: TGTGCCAGCAGGAAGGGGGTGGGGAGGCAGCCCCAGCATTTT

j_call: TRBJ2-7
clone_size: many
v_call: TRBV12-3/TRBV12-4
d_call: NA
cdr3_aa: CASRGPGAGLPYEQYF
cdr3_nt: TGTGCCAGCAGGGGCCCAGGGGCAGGGCTTCCCTACGAGCAGTACTTC

j_call: TRBJ2-1
clone_size: NA
v_call: TRBV12-3/TRBV12-4
d_call: TRBD2
cdr3_aa: CASSLDFFPVTSGRYSYNEQFF
cdr3_nt: TGTGCCAGCAGTTTAGATTTTTTTCCCGTGACTAGCGGGCGTTACTCCTACAATGAGCAGTTCTTC

j_call: TRBJ2-1
clone_size: few
v_call: TRBV7-2
d_call: NA
cdr3_aa: CASSLDAEGNEQFF
cdr3_nt: TGTGCCAGCAGCTTAGATGCGGAGGGTAATGAGCAGTTCTTC

j_call: TRBJ2-5
clone_size: many
v_call: TRBV29-1
d_call: TRBD1
cdr3_aa: CSVVKTGVVSETQYF
cdr3_nt: TGCAGCGTTGTGAAGACAGGGGTTGTCTCGGAGACCCAGTACTTC

j_call: TRBJ2-1
clone_size: few
v_call: TRBV12-5
d_call: NA
cdr3_aa: CASGLRGASKWDEQFF
cdr3_nt: TGTGCTAGTGGTTTGAGGGGGGCAAGTAAGTGGGATGAGCAGTTCTTC

j_call: TRBJ1-2
clone_size: NA
v_call: TRBV20-1
d_call: TRBD1
cdr3_aa: CSARDTTGGPYGYTF
cdr3_nt: TGCAGTGCTAGAGATACGACAGGGGGTCCCTATGGCTACACCTTC

j_call: TRBJ2-5
clone_size: once
v_call: TRBV29-1
d_call: NA
cdr3_aa: CSYRYLKEETQYF
cdr3_nt: TGCAGCTACCGGTACTTGAAGGAAGAGACCCAGTACTTC

j_call: TRBJ2-1
clone_size: few
v_call: TRBV20-1
d_call: NA
cdr3_aa: CSGRDPGGNEQFF
cdr3_nt: TGCAGTGGACGGGACCCCGGAGGCAATGAGCAGTTCTTC

j_call: TRBJ2-1
clone_size: few
v_call: TRBV7-7
d_call: TRBD2
cdr3_aa: CASSPVSGLAGGMYNEQFF
cdr3_nt: TGTGCCAGCAGCCCTGTATCGGGACTAGCGGGAGGGATGTACAATGAGCAGTTCTTC

j_call: TRBJ2-3
clone_size: few
v_call: TRBV5-1
d_call: NA
cdr3_aa: CASSFGATSTDTQYF
cdr3_nt: TGCGCCAGCAGCTTTGGAGCCACTAGCACAGATACGCAGTATTTT

j_call: TRBJ2-1
clone_size: few
v_call: TRBV28
d_call: TRBD2
cdr3_aa: CASSDLSGRRIEQFF
cdr3_nt: TGTGCCAGCAGCGACCTTAGCGGGAGACGAATTGAGCAGTTCTTC

j_call: TRBJ2-1
clone_size: many
v_call: TRBV20-1
d_call: NA
cdr3_aa: CSASPTYLRNEQFF
cdr3_nt: TGCAGTGCTAGCCCGACCTATCTACGCAATGAGCAGTTCTTC

j_call: TRBJ1-5
clone_size: NA
v_call: TRBV20-1
d_call: NA
cdr3_aa: CSASQGRKDQPQHF
cdr3_nt: TGCAGTGCTAGTCAGGGTCGTAAGGATCAGCCCCAGCATTTT

j_call: TRBJ2-6
clone_size: few
v_call: TRBV4-1
d_call: TRBD1
cdr3_aa: CASSLGVSRDRAISGANVLTF
cdr3_nt: TGCGCCAGCAGCCTCGGGGTCAGCAGGGACAGGGCTATCTCTGGGGCCAACGTCCTGACTTTC

j_call: TRBJ2-1
clone_size: NA
v_call: TRBV12-3/TRBV12-4
d_call: NA
cdr3_aa: CASSSDRKNNEQFF
cdr3_nt: TGTGCCAGCAGTAGTGACAGGAAAAACAATGAGCAGTTCTTC

j_call: TRBJ2-7
clone_size: NA
v_call: TRBV29-1
d_call: NA
cdr3_aa: CSVGQLTSSYEQYF
cdr3_nt: TGCAGCGTGGGACAGCTGACTAGTTCCTACGAGCAGTACTTC

j_call: TRBJ2-3
clone_size: few
v_call: TRBV20-1
d_call: NA
cdr3_aa: CSARDPLTDTQYF
cdr3_nt: TGCAGTGCTAGAGATCCCCTCACAGATACGCAGTATTTT

j_call: TRBJ2-1
clone_size: few
v_call: TRBV7-2
d_call: NA
cdr3_aa: CASSLRSGLYNEQFF
cdr3_nt: TGTGCCAGCAGCTTAAGGTCAGGGCTATACAATGAGCAGTTCTTC

j_call: TRBJ2-2
clone_size: many
v_call: TRBV7-2
d_call: NA
cdr3_aa: CASSLMGGWAQLFF
cdr3_nt: TGTGCCAGCAGCCTCATGGGTGGATGGGCCCAGCTGTTTTTT

j_call: TRBJ2-7
clone_size: few
v_call: TRBV29-1
d_call: TRBD1
cdr3_aa: CSVEDTGGTGFYEQYF
cdr3_nt: TGCAGCGTTGAAGACACTGGGGGGACAGGTTTTTACGAGCAGTACTTC

j_call: TRBJ2-5
clone_size: NA
v_call: TRBV18
d_call: NA
cdr3_aa: CASRGTPRETQYF
cdr3_nt: TGTGCCAGCCGTGGGACTCCCCGGGAGACCCAGTACTTC

j_call: TRBJ1-2
clone_size: NA
v_call: TRBV20-1
d_call: NA
cdr3_aa: CSARIPTEGYTF
cdr3_nt: TGCAGTGCTAGAATCCCCACAGAGGGCTACACCTTC

j_call: TRBJ2-1
clone_size: many
v_call: TRBV20-1
d_call: NA
cdr3_aa: CSARGSNEQFF
cdr3_nt: TGCAGTGCTAGAGGATCCAATGAGCAGTTCTTC

j_call: TRBJ2-5
clone_size: few
v_call: TRBV10-3
d_call: TRBD1
cdr3_aa: CAISMDRDRETQYF
cdr3_nt: TGTGCCATCTCCATGGACAGGGATCGGGAGACCCAGTACTTC

j_call: TRBJ2-7
clone_size: NA
v_call: TRBV12-3/TRBV12-4
d_call: TRBD1
cdr3_aa: CASSLDRGIYEQYF
cdr3_nt: TGTGCCAGCAGCTTAGACAGGGGGATATACGAGCAGTACTTC

j_call: TRBJ1-1
clone_size: few
v_call: TRBV12-3/TRBV12-4
d_call: NA
cdr3_aa: CASNQRGWNTEAFF
cdr3_nt: TGTGCCAGCAATCAAAGGGGCTGGAACACTGAAGCTTTCTTT

j_call: TRBJ2-2
clone_size: many
v_call: TRBV15
d_call: TRBD2
cdr3_aa: CATSRDLAGGTGELFF
cdr3_nt: TGTGCCACCAGCAGAGATCTAGCGGGGGGGACCGGGGAGCTGTTTTTT

j_call: TRBJ2-7
clone_size: many
v_call: TRBV29-1
d_call: NA
cdr3_aa: CSVEVPSDYEQYF
cdr3_nt: TGCAGCGTTGAAGTGCCTAGCGACTACGAGCAGTACTTC

j_call: TRBJ2-3
clone_size: NA
v_call: TRBV20-1
d_call: NA
cdr3_aa: CSAAMGPDTQYF
cdr3_nt: TGCAGTGCAGCCATGGGGCCAGATACGCAGTATTTT

j_call: TRBJ2-7
clone_size: NA
v_call: TRBV5-1
d_call: NA
cdr3_aa: CASSLRRGSYEQYF
cdr3_nt: TGCGCCAGCAGCTTGAGGCGTGGGTCCTACGAGCAGTACTTC

j_call: TRBJ1-2
clone_size: few
v_call: TRBV12-3/TRBV12-4
d_call: NA
cdr3_aa: CASSFGGRIANYGYTF
cdr3_nt: TGTGCCAGCAGTTTCGGCGGCCGGATCGCTAACTATGGCTACACCTTC

j_call: TRBJ2-1
clone_size: NA
v_call: TRBV6-2/TRBV6-3
d_call: NA
cdr3_aa: CASSYGGLGGEQFF
cdr3_nt: TGTGCCAGCAGTTACGGAGGGTTGGGTGGTGAGCAGTTCTTC

j_call: TRBJ1-6
clone_size: NA
v_call: TRBV5-1
d_call: NA
cdr3_aa: CASSSAGGARRGNSPLHF
cdr3_nt: TGCGCCAGCAGCTCCGCGGGAGGGGCGCGACGGGGTAATTCACCCCTCCACTTT

j_call: TRBJ2-1
clone_size: few
v_call: TRBV4-3
d_call: TRBD1
cdr3_aa: CASSPSVTGQGASEQFF
cdr3_nt: TGCGCCAGCAGCCCCAGCGTCACGGGACAGGGGGCGAGTGAGCAGTTCTTC

j_call: TRBJ1-2
clone_size: few
v_call: TRBV20-1
d_call: NA
cdr3_aa: CSATVRTDFKGYTF
cdr3_nt: TGCAGTGCTACCGTAAGGACAGATTTTAAAGGCTACACCTTC

j_call: TRBJ2-7
clone_size: NA
v_call: TRBV20-1
d_call: NA
cdr3_aa: CSASYEQFYEQYF
cdr3_nt: TGCAGTGCTAGTTACGAACAGTTCTACGAGCAGTACTTC

j_call: TRBJ2-1
clone_size: NA
v_call: TRBV12-3/TRBV12-4
d_call: TRBD1
cdr3_aa: CASSLGGQDYNEQFF
cdr3_nt: TGTGCCAGCAGTTTAGGGGGACAGGACTACAATGAGCAGTTCTTC

j_call: TRBJ1-2
clone_size: NA
v_call: TRBV12-3/TRBV12-4
d_call: NA
cdr3_aa: CASRYRALDYGYTF
cdr3_nt: TGTGCCAGCAGGTACAGGGCCCTCGACTATGGCTACACCTTC

j_call: TRBJ2-3
clone_size: few
v_call: TRBV7-9
d_call: NA
cdr3_aa: CASSLRSGTDTQYF
cdr3_nt: TGTGCCAGCAGCCTCCGTAGCGGCACAGATACGCAGTATTTT

j_call: TRBJ2-1
clone_size: NA
v_call: TRBV20-1
d_call: NA
cdr3_aa: CSAQFGLGVRDEQFF
cdr3_nt: TGCAGTGCACAATTCGGCTTGGGGGTTCGGGATGAGCAGTTCTTC

j_call: TRBJ2-1
clone_size: NA
v_call: TRBV9
d_call: TRBD2
cdr3_aa: CASSPPSGGNEQFF
cdr3_nt: TGTGCCAGCAGCCCACCGTCGGGGGGGAACGAGCAGTTCTTC

j_call: TRBJ2-7
clone_size: many
v_call: TRBV4-3
d_call: NA
cdr3_aa: CASSQVVNAYEQYF
cdr3_nt: TGCGCCAGCAGCCAAGTAGTCAACGCCTACGAGCAGTACTTC

j_call: TRBJ2-5
clone_size: few
v_call: TRBV20-1
d_call: TRBD2
cdr3_aa: CSARVLGETSGTQETQYF
cdr3_nt: TGCAGTGCTAGAGTACTCGGGGAGACTAGCGGGACTCAAGAGACCCAGTACTTC

j_call: TRBJ2-3
clone_size: few
v_call: TRBV5-1
d_call: TRBD2
cdr3_aa: CASSSGLAGPDGDTQYF
cdr3_nt: TGCGCCAGCAGCTCGGGACTAGCGGGACCGGATGGAGATACGCAGTATTTT

j_call: TRBJ2-7
clone_size: NA
v_call: TRBV29-1
d_call: NA
cdr3_aa: CSVPLRRQLLEQYF
cdr3_nt: TGCAGCGTCCCCCTCAGAAGACAGCTACTGGAGCAGTACTTC

j_call: TRBJ2-1
clone_size: NA
v_call: TRBV12-3/TRBV12-4
d_call: NA
cdr3_aa: CASSSRPPLTYNEQFF
cdr3_nt: TGTGCCAGCAGTTCTAGACCTCCCCTTACCTACAATGAGCAGTTCTTC

j_call: TRBJ2-3
clone_size: NA
v_call: TRBV7-7
d_call: NA
cdr3_aa: CASSLTLANTDTQYF
cdr3_nt: TGTGCCAGCAGCTTAACGCTAGCCAACACAGATACGCAGTATTTT